This T cell receptor (beta chain) is drawn from a study of response to subunit inactivated influenza vaccine. The germline gives CDR1 DFQATT, CDR2 SNEGSKA (reference sequence). V was trimmed by 5 bases and J by 4 bases, leaving 9 bases between them. The CDR3 totals 11 residues. TCRdb reprocessed the RT-PCR reads via MiXCR and lists one record per CDR3 protein. The sample lists about 530,000 distinct CDR3 sequences; approximately 13% were seen once. This clonotype turned up a few times. Antigen unknown. Study outcomes and limitations: Every seasonal influenza vaccination brings in few new T cells, the authors suggested.

The source of this sequence is a man in his fifties who received an inactivated influenza vaccine. The source was PBMCs from blood, collected about 40 days after vaccination. This chain links TRBV20-1 with TRBJ2-7, with D perhaps matching TRBD2 (5 bases). The CDR3 DNA reads TGCAGTGCTCCAACTAGGTACGAGCAGTACTTC. Translated, it gives CSAPTRYEQYF.